The next 19 T cell receptor beta chains were all read from a single sample in a study of early stage breast cancer tumors. Profiling relied on immunoSEQ multiplex PCR, and the TCRdb table lists in-frame clones only, not all of them. The data contain about 50,000 clones, around 80% of them singletons. The source material was blood. All receptors derive from a person aged 25-39 years with breast cancer.

The chain joins TRBV7-9 to TRBJ2-5; D ambiguous. The end of the DNA aligns better with TRBJ2-7, so the J call may be wrong. The germline gives CDR1 SEHNR, CDR2 FQNEAQ (reference sequence). The CDR3 spans 13 residues. The chain's CDR3 is CASSPKGPYEQYF. The CDR3 DNA reads as TGTGCCAGCAGTCCGAAGGGCCCCTACGAGCAGTACTTC.

The rearrangement links TRBV15 to TRBJ1-2; D possibly corresponds to TRBD1 (5 bases). Germline V gene lookup returns CDR1 LNHNV and CDR2 YYDKDF (reference sequence). Trimming took off 0 bases at V and 6 bases at J, with 11 bases between the two ends. The CDR3 has 14 amino acids. The chain's CDR3 is CATSRDGGIHGYTF. In nucleotides, the CDR3 is TGTGCCACCAGCAGAGATGGGGGGATACATGGCTACACCTTC.

A note on this clone: Within the sample, other DNA sequences also encode this same CDR3. This chain joins TRBV4-1 and TRBJ2-7; D uncertain. Trimming took off 0 bases at V and 3 bases at J, with 6 bases between the two ends. This CDR3 is built from 13 residues. The V gene's germline CDR1 is MGHRA and CDR2 YSYEKL. CDR3 sequence reads: CASSQDWSYEQYF. CDR3 DNA: TGCGCCAGCAGCCAAGACTGGAGCTACGAGCAGTACTTC.

This clone was recorded a few times. V is TRBV10-1 and J is TRBJ2-3; 8 bases match TRBD2. Germline lookup yields CDR1 WNHNN and CDR2 SYGVQD (reference sequence). The CDR3 totals 13 residues. J lost 5 bases, V lost 5 bases, and 3 bases had no gene match. The CDR3 loop reads CASSSGGEDTQYF. CDR3 sequence (DNA): TGCGCCAGCAGTTCGGGAGGGGAAGATACGCAGTATTTT.

DNA for the CDR3: TGCGCCAGCAGCTTCCTCGCGAGTCAAATGAGCACTGAAGCTTTCTTT. Amino acids: CASSFLASQMSTEAFF. The chain employs TRBV5-1 and TRBJ1-1, with D hard to call. Germline V lookup: CDR1 SGHRS, CDR2 YFSETQ. The germline V and J ends were trimmed by 2 bases and 4 bases, with 18 bases remaining between them. The CDR3 is 16 residues long.

A single count supports this clone. The rearrangement joins TRBV10-1 to TRBJ2-2; 10 bases match TRBD2. Germline values: CDR1 WNHNN, CDR2 SYGVQD (reference sequence). V gave up 8 bases and J gave up 1 base; unmatched junction bases: 4. This CDR3 is 15 amino acids long. CDR3 in DNA: TGCGCCAGCCTCAAGCGGGAGGGGAACACCGGGGAGCTGTTTTTT. Translated, it gives CASLKREGNTGELFF.

This rearrangement joins TRBV2 to TRBJ1-1; 8 bases fit TRBD1. The germline CDR1 and CDR2 sequences are SNHLY and FYNNEI. CDR3 length: 15 residues. The junction had 13 bases not matched to a gene; V was cut back by 4 bases and J by 9 bases. The CDR3 bases are TGTGCCAGCAGTGTAGTTTCCGGGCAGGGGGCAAAAGCTTTCTTT. Its protein product is CASSVVSGQGAKAFF.

The genes are TRBV7-3 and TRBJ2-7; D possibly corresponds to TRBD1 (5 bases). The length of the CDR3 is 15 residues. Germline assignment: CDR1 SGHTA and CDR2 FQGTGA. V was pared by 2 bases and J by 7 bases, with 18 bases between. CDR3 sequence reads: CASSLYQGPSWEQYF. The CDR3 nucleotides are TGTGCCAGCAGCTTATATCAGGGCCCATCATGGGAGCAGTACTTC.

The chain links TRBV7-2 to TRBJ2-1; 9 nucleotides match TRBD1. This CDR3 contains 14 residues. CDR1 is SGHTA, CDR2 FQGNSA, per germline. V lost 6 bases and J lost 8; bases outside the gene matches: 8. The CDR3 DNA reads TGTGCCAGCAGTACAGGGGGCGCGGTCCATGAGCAGTTCTTC. This gives the protein CASSTGGAVHEQFF.

This clone was found once. DNA of the CDR3: TGCGCCAGCAGCTTTGGACAGGGAAATCAGCCCCAGCATTTT. Its protein is CASSFGQGNQPQHF. This sequence joins TRBV5-1 and TRBJ1-5; 8 bases map to TRBD1. There are 14 residues in the CDR3. Per germline, CDR1 SGHRS and CDR2 YFSETQ. J gave up 4 bases and V 2 bases, and 2 bases lay outside the gene matches.

The genes are TRBV7-9 and TRBJ2-2, with D tentatively TRBD1 (6 bases). The V gene's germline CDR1 is SEHNR and CDR2 FQNEAQ (reference sequence). Trimming took off 0 bases at V and 9 bases at J, with 8 bases between the two ends. The CDR3 sequence is 13 residues long. The CDR3 coding sequence is TGTGCCAGCAGCTTAGCGCAGGGGCGGGAGCTGTTTTTT. This sequence encodes CASSLAQGRELFF.

The genes are TRBV18 and TRBJ2-5, with 13 bases identical to TRBD2. With V trimmed by 3 bases and J by 4 bases, 2 bases remained unmatched. Germline lookup yields CDR1 KGHSH and CDR2 LQKENI. The CDR3 is 15 amino acids. CDR3 in DNA: TGTGCCAGCTCACCGCGACTAGCGGGAGGAGAGACCCAGTACTTC. Its translation is CASSPRLAGGETQYF. The full variable domain, completed using reference TRBV18 and TRBJ2-5, is NAGVMQNPRHLVRRRGQEARLRCSPMKGHSHVYWYRQLPEEGLKFMVYLQKENIIDESGMPKERFSAEFPKEGPSILRIQQVVRGDSAAYFCASSPRLAGGETQYFGPGTRLLVL.

V is TRBV30 and J is TRBJ2-7; 7 bases agree with TRBD2. The length of the CDR3 is 15 residues. CDR1 GTSNPN and CDR2 SVGIG come from the germline V gene (reference sequence). The ends lost 4 bases at V and 4 bases at J; junction bases unmatched: 13. In nucleotides, the CDR3 is TGTGCCTGGACCCCTCCTAGCGGACGCTTGTACGAGCAGTACTTC. This codes for CAWTPPSGRLYEQYF. Using reference TRBV30 and TRBJ2-7 for the parts outside the CDR3, the full variable domain is SQTIHQWPATLVQPVGSPLSLECTVEGTSNPNLYWYRQAAGRGLQLLFYSVGIGQISSEVPQNLSASRPQDRQFILSSKKLLLSDSGFYLCAWTPPSGRLYEQYFGPGTRLTVT.

The chain combines TRBV5-5 with TRBJ2-1; TRBD1 matches at 10 bases. CDR1 and CDR2 from the germline V gene are SGHKS and YYEKEE (reference sequence). There are 15 residues in the CDR3. V gave up 4 bases and J gave up 6 bases; unmatched junction bases: 7. The CDR3 spells CASSAGTGALNEQFF. Written as DNA, the CDR3 is TGTGCCAGCAGCGCCGGGACAGGGGCCCTCAATGAGCAGTTCTTC. Using reference TRBV5-5 and TRBJ2-1 for the parts outside the CDR3, the full variable domain is DAGVTQSPTHLIKTRGQQVTLRCSPISGHKSVSWYQQVLGQGPQFIFQYYEKEERGRGNFPDRFSARQFPNYSSELNVNALLLGDSALYLCASSAGTGALNEQFFGPGTRLTVL.

This clone appeared a few times. The chain employs TRBV10-3 and TRBJ2-7; D gene ambiguous. Trimming stripped 0 bases from V and 5 bases from J, with 5 bases between. This CDR3 comprises 12 residues. CDR1 is ENHRY, CDR2 SYGVKD, per germline. CDR3 bases: TGTGCCATCAGTGAGTCGTGGGACGAGCAGTACTTC. Translated: CAISESWDEQYF.

The CDR3 bases are TGCGCCAGCAGCCCTGACATCGGGGCGAACACTGAAGCTTTCTTT. Protein sequence: CASSPDIGANTEAFF. The chain uses TRBV5-1 and TRBJ1-1, with D possibly being TRBD1 (5 bases). V shed 4 bases and J shed 1 base, with 14 bases lying between them. Germline CDR1 is SGHRS and CDR2 is YFSETQ. CDR3 length: 15 amino acids. The entire variable domain, with the rest obtained from reference TRBV5-1 and TRBJ1-1, is as follows: KAGVTQTPRYLIKTRGQQVTLSCSPISGHRSVSWYQQTPGQGLQFLFEYFSETQRNKGNFPGRFSGRQFSNSRSEMNVSTLELGDSALYLCASSPDIGANTEAFFGQGTRLTVV.

The V gene is TRBV4-2, the J gene TRBJ1-2, with D possibly being TRBD1 (5 bases). Germline values: CDR1 LGHNA, CDR2 YNFKEQ. There are 16 residues in the CDR3. V dropped 1 base and J dropped 3 bases, with 15 bases sitting between them. CDR3 coding DNA: TGTGCCAGCAGCCAAGCCTGGCAGGGCATGTACTATGGCTACACCTTC. It translates to CASSQAWQGMYYGYTF.

This clone was found a few times. J is TRBJ2-5 and V is TRBV19; D perhaps matches TRBD1 (6 bases). The V gene lost 4 bases and the J gene lost 5 bases, with 14 bases spanning the gap. This CDR3 comprises 14 residues. The V gene's germline CDR1 is LNHDA and CDR2 SQIVND (reference sequence). The CDR3 DNA reads as TGTGCCAGTAGTAGGACAGCCCTCACGGAGACCCAGTACTTC. Encoded protein: CASSRTALTETQYF.

This clone has only one observation. The V call is TRBV21-1, the J call TRBJ2-7; the tabulated D call, TRBD2, remains unverified against the DNA. TRBV21-1 constitutes a pseudogene. CDR3 length: 15 residues. CDR3 sequence reads: CASRYLRAPTYEQYF. The CDR3 DNA is TGTGCCAGCAGATATTTGAGGGCCCCTACCTACGAGCAGTACTTC.